These 12 T cell receptor beta chains were all obtained from the same sample, sequenced in a study of regulatory T cells in long-lasting Graves disease. This sample's time point: newly diagnosed GD, antithyroid drugs for less than 3 months. RNA isolated from PBMCs was used to make the TCR library. With iRepertoire HTBI primers and Arm-PCR of CDR3 regions, TCR beta libraries were built. One entry per CDR3 protein, called by TCRdb with MiXCR from the multiplex PCR reads. The sample contains about 530,000 distinct CDR3 sequences, more than 15% of which appear only once. These sequences were also reported in another study, on T cells in Graves' hyperthyroidism and ophthalmopathy.

Sample: peripheral blood mononuclear cells (PBMCs), taken at new diagnosis, from a patient treated with antithyroid drugs. These receptors were taken from a woman aged 35-65 years with Graves disease.

Remarks on this clonotype: No conserved phenylalanine or tryptophan ends this CDR3, so it is likely a read error. The V gene is TRBV6-1, the J gene TRBJ2-5, with D possibly TRBD2 on 6 matching bases. Germline CDR1 reads MNHNS; CDR2 reads SASEGT. The CDR3 sequence is 14 residues long. Trimming took off 6 bases at V and 4 bases at J, with 15 bases between the two ends. Here the CDR3 reads CASSRLEVGETQYY. CDR3 bases: TGTGCCAGCAGCCGACTAGAGGTCGGAGAGACCCAGTACTAC.

This clonotype was counted many times. This rearrangement joins TRBV6-1 to TRBJ1-1, with D maybe TRBD1 (5 bases). The CDR3 length is 14 residues. Germline CDR1 reads MNHNS; CDR2 reads SASEGT. V lost 5 bases, J lost 8 bases, and 18 bases lay in between. The chain's CDR3 is CASSTRTGNMEAFF. CDR3 sequence (DNA): TGTGCCAGCAGTACGCGCACAGGAAACATGGAAGCTTTCTTT.

This chain connects TRBV20-1 to TRBJ2-4, with 7 bases matching TRBD2. Germline CDR1 is DFQATT and CDR2 is SNEGSKA (reference sequence). The CDR3 has 12 amino acids. Trimming removed 3 bases from V and 7 bases from J; junction bases left unmatched: 3. CDR3 sequence (DNA): TGCAGTGCTAGTTGGGAGGGGAACATTCAGTACTTC. Encoded protein: CSASWEGNIQYF.

This clonotype was picked up many times. The chain uses TRBV2 and TRBJ1-3; the D is unclear. Germline V CDR1 and CDR2: SNHLY, FYNNEI. This CDR3 spans 13 amino acids. The V end lost 4 bases, the J end lost 7 bases, and 11 bases lay between the germline ends. The CDR3 reads CASSVGPANTIYF. Written as DNA, the CDR3 is TGTGCCAGCAGTGTGGGCCCGGCTAACACCATATATTTT. Drawing the rest from reference TRBV2 and TRBJ1-3, the complete variable domain is EPEVTQTPSHQVTQMGQEVILRCVPISNHLYFYWYRQILGQKVEFLVSFYNNEISEKSEIFDDQFSVERPDGSNFTLKIRSTKLEDSAMYFCASSVGPANTIYFGEGSWLTVV.

With regard to this clonotype: This clone may be a read error of a much larger clone one base away. The genes are TRBV3-1 and TRBJ1-2; D is perhaps TRBD1 (6 bases). With 4 bases removed from V and 6 bases from J, the gap between germline ends came to 18 bases. The CDR3 length is 15 residues. CDR1 LGHDT and CDR2 YNNKEL come from the germline V gene (reference sequence). The CDR3 spells CASSRRGELNDGYTF. For the CDR3, the DNA is TGTGCCAGCAGCCGGAGGGGGGAGTTGAATGATGGCTACACCTTC.

This clonotype has a count of ten or more. CDR3 sequence: CASSLGRIYQATNEKLFF. The CDR3 bases are TGCGCCAGCAGCTTGGGGCGGATCTATCAGGCAACTAATGAAAAACTGTTTTTT. The chain recombines TRBV5-1 with TRBJ1-4, with D unresolved. V gave up 0 bases and J gave up 0 bases, with 15 bases separating them. CDR3 length equals 18 residues. Germline CDR1 is SGHRS and CDR2 is YFSETQ.

The gene calls are TRBV29-1 and TRBJ2-7, with D possibly matching TRBD2 (7 bases). CDR1 and CDR2 from the germline V gene are SQVTM and ANQGSEA. Trimming took off 0 bases at V and 0 bases at J, with 15 bases between the two ends. The CDR3 has 16 residues. As DNA, the CDR3 is TGCAGCGTTGAAGATTTGGGCGGGGGCCACTCCTACGAGCAGTACTTC. Residues: CSVEDLGGGHSYEQYF.

The gene calls are TRBV15 and TRBJ2-1, with 11 positions matching TRBD1. This CDR3 region has 15 residues. Germline V gene sequence: CDR1 LNHNV, CDR2 YYDKDF (reference sequence). J gave up 9 bases and V 7 bases, and 11 bases lay outside the gene matches. CDR3 region: CATNTGTGGFGEQFF. The CDR3 coding sequence is TGTGCCACCAACACCGGGACAGGGGGTTTTGGTGAGCAGTTCTTC.

This clonotype came up many times. This sequence joins TRBV7-9 and TRBJ2-1; 10 bases match TRBD2. V lost 5 bases, J lost 4 bases, and 8 bases stayed unmatched. Per the germline V gene, CDR1 is SEHNR and CDR2 is FQNEAQ (reference sequence). The CDR3 spans 16 residues. CDR3 coding DNA: TGTGCCAGCAGCAGCAGCGGGGGGGCTAGGTACAATGAGCAGTTCTTC. This sequence encodes CASSSSGGARYNEQFF.

In its sample, this clonotype was seen many times. The chain recombines TRBV11-2 with TRBJ1-2; 12 positions agree with TRBD1. The CDR3 contains 16 residues. Unmatched junction bases numbered 11, after V lost 4 bases and J lost 8 bases. Germline-derived CDR1 and CDR2 are SGHAT and FQNNGV. The CDR3 protein is CASSSLKGQGAGGYTF. The CDR3 bases are TGTGCCAGCAGCTCCCTCAAGGGACAGGGGGCAGGAGGCTACACCTTC.

This clonotype appeared many times. V and J are TRBV28 and TRBJ2-5; 12 nucleotides align to TRBD1. With 6 bases clipped from V and 5 bases from J, the junction kept 10 bases outside the gene matches. The length of the CDR3 is 16 residues. Germline V gives CDR1 MDHEN, CDR2 SYDVKM. The CDR3 is CASSSPRDRGRETQYF. Written as DNA, the CDR3 is TGTGCCAGCAGCTCGCCCCGGGACAGGGGGCGGGAGACCCAGTACTTC. The full variable domain, with the rest looked up from reference TRBV28 and TRBJ2-5, is DVKVTQSSRYLVKRTGEKVFLECVQDMDHENMFWYRQDPGLGLRLIYFSYDVKMKEKGDIPEGYSVSREKKERFSLILESASTNQTSMYLCASSSPRDRGRETQYFGPGTRLLVL.

This clonotype was recorded at least ten times. The germline gene is not matched at one end of the junction; a read error may be the cause. The chain links TRBV2 to TRBJ1-2; 7 nucleotides align to TRBD1. Germline V CDR1 and CDR2: SNHLY, FYNNEI. The CDR3 consists of 13 residues. CDR3 amino acids: CASTEQGNYGYTF. The CDR3 region has the DNA TGTGCCAGCACTGAACAGGGGAACTATGGCTACACCTTC.